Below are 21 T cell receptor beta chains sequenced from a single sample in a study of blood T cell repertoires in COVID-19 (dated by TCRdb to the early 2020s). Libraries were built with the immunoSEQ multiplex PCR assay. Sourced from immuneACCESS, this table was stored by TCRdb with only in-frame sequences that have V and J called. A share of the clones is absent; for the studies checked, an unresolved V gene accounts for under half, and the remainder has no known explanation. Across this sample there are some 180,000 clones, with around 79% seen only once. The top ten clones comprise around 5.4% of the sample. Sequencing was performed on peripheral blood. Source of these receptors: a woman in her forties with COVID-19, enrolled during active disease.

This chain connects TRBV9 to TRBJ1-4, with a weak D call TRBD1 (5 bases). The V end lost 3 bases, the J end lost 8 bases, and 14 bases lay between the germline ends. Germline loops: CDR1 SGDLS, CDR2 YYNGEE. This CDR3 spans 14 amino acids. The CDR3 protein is CASSGQEGQEKLFF. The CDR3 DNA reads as TGTGCCAGCAGCGGCCAGGAGGGGCAGGAAAAACTGTTTTTT.

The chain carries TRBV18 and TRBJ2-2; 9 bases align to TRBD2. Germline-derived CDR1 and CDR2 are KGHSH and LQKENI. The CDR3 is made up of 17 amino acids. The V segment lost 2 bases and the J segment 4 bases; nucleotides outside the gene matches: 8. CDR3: CASSPLASGTGTGELFF. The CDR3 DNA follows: TGTGCCAGCTCACCATTGGCTAGCGGGACGGGCACCGGGGAGCTGTTTTTT. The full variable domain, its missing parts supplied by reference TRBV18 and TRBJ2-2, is NAGVMQNPRHLVRRRGQEARLRCSPMKGHSHVYWYRQLPEEGLKFMVYLQKENIIDESGMPKERFSAEFPKEGPSILRIQQVVRGDSAAYFCASSPLASGTGTGELFFGEGSRLTVL.

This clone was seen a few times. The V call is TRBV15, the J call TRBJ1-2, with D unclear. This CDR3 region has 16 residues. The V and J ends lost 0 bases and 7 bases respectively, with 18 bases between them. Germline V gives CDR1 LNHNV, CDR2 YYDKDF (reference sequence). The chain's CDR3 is CATSRDKRHGQGGYTF. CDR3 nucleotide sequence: TGTGCCACCAGCAGAGATAAGAGACACGGCCAAGGTGGCTACACCTTC.

CDR3 DNA: TGTGCCAGCAGCTTGGTGGGGCCGGGACAGTTGAAAGCTTTCTTT. Its translation: CASSLVGPGQLKAFF. This sequence joins TRBV5-5 and TRBJ1-1, with TRBD1 identical over 7 bases. Trimming cost V 0 bases and J 9 bases; bases outside gene matches: 11. Germline V gene sequence: CDR1 SGHKS, CDR2 YYEKEE (reference sequence). The CDR3 is 15 amino acids.

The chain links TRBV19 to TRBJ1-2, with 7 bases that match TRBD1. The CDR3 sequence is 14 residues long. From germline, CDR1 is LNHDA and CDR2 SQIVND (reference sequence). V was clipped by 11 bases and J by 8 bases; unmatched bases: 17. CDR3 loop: CASRLPGQMRGYTF. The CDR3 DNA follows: TGTGCCTCTAGACTACCGGGACAGATGAGGGGCTACACCTTC.

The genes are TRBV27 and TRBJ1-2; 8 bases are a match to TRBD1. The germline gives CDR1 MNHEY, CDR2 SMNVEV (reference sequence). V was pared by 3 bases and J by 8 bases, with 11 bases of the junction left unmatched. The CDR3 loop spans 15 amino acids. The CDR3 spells CASSFSPDRVGGYTF. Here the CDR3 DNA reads TGTGCCAGCAGTTTCTCCCCGGACAGGGTGGGAGGCTACACCTTC.

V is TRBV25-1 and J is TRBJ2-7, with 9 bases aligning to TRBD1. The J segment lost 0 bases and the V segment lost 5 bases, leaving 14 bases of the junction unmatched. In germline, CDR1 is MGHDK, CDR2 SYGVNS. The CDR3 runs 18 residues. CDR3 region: CASSSQWGQGKSSYEQYF. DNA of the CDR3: TGTGCCAGCAGTTCTCAATGGGGACAGGGAAAGTCCTCCTACGAGCAGTACTTC.

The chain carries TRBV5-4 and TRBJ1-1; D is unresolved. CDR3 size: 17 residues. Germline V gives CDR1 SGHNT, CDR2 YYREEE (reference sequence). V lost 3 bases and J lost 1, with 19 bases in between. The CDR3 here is CASSSLGFGRANTEAFF. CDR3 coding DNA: TGTGCCAGCAGCTCCTTGGGTTTTGGGAGGGCGAACACTGAAGCTTTCTTT.

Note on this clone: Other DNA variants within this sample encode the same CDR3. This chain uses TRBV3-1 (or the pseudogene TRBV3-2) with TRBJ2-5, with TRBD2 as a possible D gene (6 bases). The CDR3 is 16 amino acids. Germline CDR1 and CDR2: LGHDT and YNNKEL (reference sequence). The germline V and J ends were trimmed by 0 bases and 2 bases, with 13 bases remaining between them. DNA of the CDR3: TGTGCCAGCAGCCAAGACCCAGCGGGCGGACAAGAGACCCAGTACTTC. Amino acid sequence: CASSQDPAGGQETQYF.

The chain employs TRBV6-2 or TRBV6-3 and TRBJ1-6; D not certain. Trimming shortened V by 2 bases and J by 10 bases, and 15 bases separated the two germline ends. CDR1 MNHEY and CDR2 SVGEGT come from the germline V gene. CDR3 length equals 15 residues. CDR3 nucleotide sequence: TGTGCCAGCAGTTACGTTCTCGGCCGAGGCTCACCCCTCCACTTT. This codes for CASSYVLGRGSPLHF.

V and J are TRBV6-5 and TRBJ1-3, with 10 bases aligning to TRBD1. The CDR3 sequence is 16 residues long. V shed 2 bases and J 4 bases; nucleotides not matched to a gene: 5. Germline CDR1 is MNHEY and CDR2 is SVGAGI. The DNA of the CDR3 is TGTGCCAGCAGTTACGGGGACAGGGGATTGGGAAACACCATATATTTT. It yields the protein CASSYGDRGLGNTIYF.

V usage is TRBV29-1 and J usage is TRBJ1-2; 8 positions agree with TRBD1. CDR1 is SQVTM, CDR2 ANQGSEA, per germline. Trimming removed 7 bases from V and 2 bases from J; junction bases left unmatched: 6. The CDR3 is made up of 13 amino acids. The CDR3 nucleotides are TGCAGCGCCGGACAGGGAGGGAACTATGGCTACACCTTC. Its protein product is CSAGQGGNYGYTF. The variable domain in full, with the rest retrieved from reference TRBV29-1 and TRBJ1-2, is SAVISQKPSRDICQRGTSLTIQCQVDSQVTMMFWYRQQPGQSLTLIATANQGSEATYESGFVIDKFPISRPNLTFSTLTVSNMSPEDSSIYLCSAGQGGNYGYTFGSGTRLTVV.

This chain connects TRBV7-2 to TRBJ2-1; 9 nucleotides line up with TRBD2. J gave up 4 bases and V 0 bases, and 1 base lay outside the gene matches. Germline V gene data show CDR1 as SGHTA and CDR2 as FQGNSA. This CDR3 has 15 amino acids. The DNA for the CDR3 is TGTGCCAGCAGCTTAGCGACTAGCGGATACAATGAGCAGTTCTTC. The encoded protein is CASSLATSGYNEQFF. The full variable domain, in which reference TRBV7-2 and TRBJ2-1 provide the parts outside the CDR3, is GAGVSQSPSNKVTEKGKDVELRCDPISGHTALYWYRQSLGQGLEFLIYFQGNSAPDKSGLPSDRFSAERTGGSVSTLTIQRTQQEDSAVYLCASSLATSGYNEQFFGPGTRLTVL.

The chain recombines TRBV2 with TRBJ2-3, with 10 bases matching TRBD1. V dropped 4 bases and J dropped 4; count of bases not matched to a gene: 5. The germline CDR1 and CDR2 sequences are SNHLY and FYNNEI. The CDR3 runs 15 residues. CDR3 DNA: TGTGCCAGCAGTGTAGGACAGGGGGTGTCAGATACGCAGTATTTT. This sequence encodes CASSVGQGVSDTQYF.

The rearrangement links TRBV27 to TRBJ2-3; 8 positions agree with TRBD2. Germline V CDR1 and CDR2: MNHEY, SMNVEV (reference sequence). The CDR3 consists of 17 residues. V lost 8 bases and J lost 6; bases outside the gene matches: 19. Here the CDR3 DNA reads TGTGCCAGCGGCCGATCTACAGGGACGGTAGCGGGGGATACGCAGTATTTT. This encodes CASGRSTGTVAGDTQYF.

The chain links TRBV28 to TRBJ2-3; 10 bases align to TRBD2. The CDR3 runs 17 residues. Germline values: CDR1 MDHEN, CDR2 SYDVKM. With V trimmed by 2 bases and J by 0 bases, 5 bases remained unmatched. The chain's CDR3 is CASSLVFSGGSTDTQYF. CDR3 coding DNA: TGTGCCAGCAGTTTAGTATTTAGCGGGGGGAGCACAGATACGCAGTATTTT.

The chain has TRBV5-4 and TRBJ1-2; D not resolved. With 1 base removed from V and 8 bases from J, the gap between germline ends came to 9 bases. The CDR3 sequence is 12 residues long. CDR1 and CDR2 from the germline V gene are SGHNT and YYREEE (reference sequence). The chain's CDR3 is CASSLSTEGYTF. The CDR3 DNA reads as TGTGCCAGCAGCTTGTCTACAGAGGGCTACACCTTC.

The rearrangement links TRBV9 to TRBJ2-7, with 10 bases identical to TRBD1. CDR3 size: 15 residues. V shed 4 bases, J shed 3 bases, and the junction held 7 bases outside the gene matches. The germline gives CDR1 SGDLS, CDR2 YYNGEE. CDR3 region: CASSLDGTGVYEQYF. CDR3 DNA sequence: TGTGCCAGCAGCTTGGACGGGACAGGGGTCTACGAGCAGTACTTC.

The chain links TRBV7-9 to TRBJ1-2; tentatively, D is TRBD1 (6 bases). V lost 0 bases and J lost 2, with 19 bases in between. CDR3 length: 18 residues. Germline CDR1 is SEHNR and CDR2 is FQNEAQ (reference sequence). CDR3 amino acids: CASSLALAGVIKNYGYTF. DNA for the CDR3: TGTGCCAGCAGCTTAGCGCTAGCAGGGGTAATCAAGAACTATGGCTACACCTTC.

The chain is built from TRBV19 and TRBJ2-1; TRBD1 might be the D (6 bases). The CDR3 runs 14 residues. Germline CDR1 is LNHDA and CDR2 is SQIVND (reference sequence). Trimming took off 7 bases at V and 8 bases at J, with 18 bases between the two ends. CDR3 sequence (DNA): TGTGCCAGTACCTCGAGGGGGAAGGGGGATGAGCAGTTCTTC. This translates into CASTSRGKGDEQFF.

Here the CDR3 DNA reads TGCGCCAGCAGCCCGGGACTAGCGGGCCACAATGAGCAGTTCTTC. It is translated as CASSPGLAGHNEQFF. The chain uses TRBV10-1 and TRBJ2-1; 12 nucleotides align to TRBD2. V trimming: 6 bases; J trimming: 5 bases; junction bases outside the gene matches: 5. Per germline, CDR1 WNHNN and CDR2 SYGVQD (reference sequence). The CDR3 extends over 15 amino acids.